This TCR beta chain derives from a study of blood T cell repertoires in COVID-19. Overall study: The analysed material was cDNA or gDNA that came from T cells, B-cell-depleted T cells, or PBMCs.

Per germline, CDR1 SGDLS and CDR2 YYNGEE. The CDR3 is 13 amino acids. V was clipped by 0 bases and J by 6 bases, with 9 bases between them. Profiling relied on immunoSEQ multiplex PCR, and the TCRdb table lists in-frame clones only, not all of them. In the table there are tens of thousands of clones, 82% of which are singletons. The chain combines TRBV9 with TRBJ1-2; D gene uncertain. The clonotype comes from a woman between 55 and 75 years old with acute or convalescent COVID-19. The sequenced sample consisted of peripheral blood. CDR3 DNA: TGTGCCAGCAGCGTAGGGGCCGGCAATGGCTACACCTTC. This translates into CASSVGAGNGYTF. Filled out from reference TRBV9 and TRBJ1-2, the complete variable domain reads DSGVTQTPKHLITATGQRVTLRCSPRSGDLSVYWYQQSLDQGLQFLIQYYNGEERAKGNILERFSAQQFPDLHSELNLSSLELGDSALYFCASSVGAGNGYTFGSGTRLTVV.